A single sample gave rise to the 9 T cell receptor beta chains below, sequenced in a study of human T cells and chemical hapten exposure. Time point defined: patch test 1, 2 weeks after DPC sensitization. As to treatment: therapeutic diphenylcyclopropenone sensitization with weekly scalp DPC. MiXCR, run by TCRdb on the RACE reads, gives a single entry per CDR3 protein. The sample consists of 45,000 to 70,000 distinct CDR3 sequences, about 9.3% of them appearing once. The sequencing used whole blood, collected in connection with sensitization to the hapten diphenylcyclopropenone (DPC). The receptors here all came from a woman aged 40 to 50 with alopecia areata. Some clones in this sample may be carry-over from other donors' samples.

In the case of this clonotype: A much bigger clone sits one base away, suggesting this may be a read error. J is TRBJ2-3 and V is TRBV19, with 7 bases fitting TRBD1. CDR1 is LNHDA, CDR2 SQIVND, per germline (reference sequence). The CDR3 consists of 16 residues. CDR3 sequence: CACSIYRGEGTDTQYF. The CDR3, as DNA: TGTGCCTGTAGTATTTACAGGGGCGAGGGAACAGATACGCAGTATTTT.

The chain combines TRBV7-8 with TRBJ2-5; 7 nucleotides match TRBD2. CDR3 length: 15 amino acids. From germline, CDR1 is SGHVS and CDR2 FQNEAQ. Unmatched junction bases numbered 11, after V lost 6 bases and J lost 4 bases. CDR3 residues: CASRIGLGGIETQYF. The CDR3 DNA sequence: TGTGCCAGCAGAATTGGCCTCGGGGGGATAGAGACCCAGTACTTC.

This clonotype appeared many times. The gene calls are TRBV11-2 and TRBJ1-1, with a tentative D call TRBD1 (5 bases). Germline V lookup: CDR1 SGHAT, CDR2 FQNNGV. The CDR3 runs to 15 residues. V was pared by 1 base and J by 6 bases, with 15 bases between. The CDR3 spells CASSLVGTVGAEAFF. For the CDR3, the DNA is TGTGCCAGCAGCTTAGTAGGAACGGTGGGGGCTGAAGCTTTCTTT. Together with reference TRBV11-2 and TRBJ1-1, the CDR3 gives the full variable domain: EAGVAQSPRYKIIEKRQSVAFWCNPISGHATLYWYQQILGQGPKLLIQFQNNGVVDDSQLPKDRFSAERLKGVDSTLKIQPAKLEDSAVYLCASSLVGTVGAEAFFGQGTRLTVV.

The gene calls are TRBV29-1 and TRBJ1-1; 9 nucleotides agree with TRBD1. The V gene end was trimmed by 7 bases and the J gene end by 3 bases; junction bases not matched to a gene: 12. The CDR3 runs 15 residues. Germline CDR1 reads SQVTM; CDR2 reads ANQGSEA. This CDR3 is CSGQTQGAGDTEAFF. CDR3 DNA: TGCAGCGGCCAGACACAGGGGGCAGGTGACACTGAAGCTTTCTTT.

Many counts were recorded for this clonotype. This chain joins TRBV18 and TRBJ2-7, with D tentatively TRBD1 (5 bases). The CDR3 spans 14 residues. V dropped 3 bases and J dropped 1 base, with 10 bases sitting between them. The germline V gene has CDR1 KGHSH and CDR2 LQKENI. In DNA, the CDR3 is TGTGCCAGCTCACCTGGGGCGAGGTCCTACGAGCAGTACTTC. It encodes CASSPGARSYEQYF.

This clonotype was detected many times. This chain connects TRBV6-1 to TRBJ1-5; 8 bases fit TRBD1. The CDR3 sequence is 16 residues long. V shed 7 bases, J shed 2 bases, and the junction held 10 bases outside the gene matches. Germline V CDR1 and CDR2: MNHNS, SASEGT. DNA for the CDR3: TGTGCCAGCATCCCCTACGGACAGGGAGGCAATCAGCCCCAGCATTTT. Translation: CASIPYGQGGNQPQHF.

The chain joins TRBV3-1 to TRBJ2-1, with D maybe TRBD1 (6 bases). Per germline, CDR1 LGHDT and CDR2 YNNKEL (reference sequence). V dropped 1 base and J dropped 6 bases, with 13 bases sitting between them. The CDR3 totals 15 residues. CDR3 amino acids: CASSQGQVDRNEQFF. CDR3 nucleotides: TGTGCCAGCAGCCAAGGACAGGTGGATCGCAATGAGCAGTTCTTC.

The rearrangement uses TRBV2 and TRBJ1-6, with a possible D match to TRBD1 (5 bases). The ends were cut back, 4 bases at V and 9 bases at J, with 10 bases in the middle. The CDR3 runs to 13 residues. Germline loops: CDR1 SNHLY, CDR2 FYNNEI. CDR3 loop: CASSVYGGSPLHF. Here the CDR3 DNA reads TGTGCCAGCAGTGTTTACGGGGGTTCACCCCTCCACTTT.

This clonotype was found a few times. This chain connects TRBV7-9 to TRBJ1-2, with D tentatively TRBD1 (6 bases). Germline CDR1 SEHNR, CDR2 FQNEAQ (reference sequence). V lost 1 base and J lost 6, with 15 bases in between. This CDR3 has 15 amino acids. The CDR3 DNA sequence: TGTGCCAGCAGCTTAGATGGCAGGGGAAGGGATGGCTACACCTTC. This codes for CASSLDGRGRDGYTF.